This record looks at one T cell receptor beta chain sequence and its context. The sample contains more than one DNA sequence encoding this CDR3. In the study's own analysis: Amplification of reference gene primers was used by the study to estimate nucleated cell counts. Only in-frame clones appear in the TCRdb table, and some are missing; sequencing was by immunoSEQ multiplex PCR. V and J calls and clone size are those listed in that table; D and trimming were worked out from the DNA. The data hold around 300,000 clones, with approximately 83% observed a single time. Germline assignment: CDR1 SGHAT and CDR2 FQNNGV. This CDR3 contains 14 residues. Unmatched junction bases numbered 1, after V lost 3 bases and J lost 1 base. The sample is drawn from a study of blood T cell repertoires in COVID-19. Study information: COVID-19 samples from acute and convalescent phases originated in the United States, Italy and Spain. In each case, the material was cDNA or gDNA derived from T cells, B-cell-depleted T cells, or PBMCs.

The sequenced sample consisted of peripheral blood. The genes are TRBV11-2 and TRBJ2-3, with 7 bases fitting TRBD2. The sequence came from a woman aged 50 to 60 who had recovered from COVID-19. For the CDR3, the DNA is TGTGCCAGCAGCTTGGCGGGGGGCACAGATACGCAGTATTTT. Amino acid sequence: CASSLAGGTDTQYF.